Below are 28 T cell receptor beta chains sequenced from a single sample in a study of T cell responses to AZD1222 COVID-19 vaccine (dated by TCRdb to the early 2020s). The library relied on the immunoSEQ multiplex PCR assay. In its TCRdb copy, this immuneACCESS table keeps in-frame sequences only and misses some clones. Where compared with another copy, unresolved V genes explain less than half of these, and the others have no known cause. Across this sample there are about 130,000 clones, with about 88% seen only once. The ten largest clones add up to roughly 4.4% of the sample. According to the study, the label for this sample's time point signals: baseline before first vaccination. Specimen: peripheral blood, collected on day 0 of AZD1222 vaccination. These receptors originate from an adult in good health.

This clone was counted a single time. In DNA, the CDR3 is TGCGCCAGCAGAATGACTAGCGGGGTTAGCAATGAGCAGTTCTTC. It specifies CASRMTSGVSNEQFF. The chain has TRBV5-1 and TRBJ2-1, with 11 bases that match TRBD2. This CDR3 has 15 residues. Looked up from germline, CDR1 is SGHRS and CDR2 is YFSETQ. V lost 5 bases to trimming and J lost 6 bases; unmatched junction nucleotides: 7.

V gene TRBV4-3 combines with J gene TRBJ2-1; unclear D gene. With 0 bases removed from V and 11 bases from J, the gap between germline ends came to 14 bases. CDR1 LGHNA and CDR2 YSLEER come from the germline V gene. The CDR3 is made up of 14 amino acids. The DNA of the CDR3 is TGCGCCAGCAGCCAAGATCCCGGTAGCAAGAAGCAGTTCTTC. Translation gives CASSQDPGSKKQFF.

This clone was counted a few times. This rearrangement joins TRBV7-3 to TRBJ2-5, with D possibly called TRBD1 or TRBD2 (5 bases each). V was clipped by 7 bases and J by 3 bases, with 18 bases between them. There are 15 residues in the CDR3. Per germline, CDR1 SGHTA and CDR2 FQGTGA. CDR3 DNA: TGTGCCAGCACCATGGCAGGGAGAGGTGAAGAGACCCAGTACTTC. Protein product: CASTMAGRGEETQYF.

V and J are TRBV4-3 and TRBJ2-1; D unresolved. Germline V gene lookup returns CDR1 LGHNA and CDR2 YSLEER. The CDR3 has 15 residues. Trimming took off 4 bases at V and 1 base at J, with 11 bases between the two ends. The CDR3 nucleotides read TGCGCCAGCAGCCGAATTTTACGGTCCTACAATGAGCAGTTCTTC. Translation gives CASSRILRSYNEQFF.

This clone was seen only once. The chain recombines TRBV10-3 with TRBJ2-7, with no clear D. CDR3 length: 15 residues. The V end was cut by 8 bases, the J end by 3 bases, with 20 bases between. Looked up from germline, CDR1 is ENHRY and CDR2 is SYGVKD. This chain's CDR3 is CAIQTPRSHGYEQYF. CDR3 DNA sequence: TGTGCCATCCAAACCCCCCGGTCCCACGGCTACGAGCAGTACTTC.

The chain uses TRBV14 and TRBJ2-7; D remains unclear. V was clipped by 4 bases and J by 6 bases, with 10 bases between them. CDR1 is SGHDN and CDR2 is FVKESK in the germline V gene. This CDR3 spans 12 amino acids. The CDR3 region has the DNA TGTGCCAGCAGCCCGCTGGGCTCCGAGCAGTACTTC. Translation gives CASSPLGSEQYF.

This sequence joins TRBV19 and TRBJ2-3; 8 bases map to TRBD2. CDR1 LNHDA and CDR2 SQIVND come from the germline V gene (reference sequence). V gave up 3 bases and J gave up 1 base; unmatched junction bases: 3. The CDR3 covers 15 residues. This chain's CDR3 is CASSMETSGTDTQYF. In DNA form, the CDR3 reads TGTGCCAGTAGTATGGAGACTAGCGGCACAGATACGCAGTATTTT.

This clone was counted a few times. For the CDR3, the DNA is TGTGCCAGTAGTATGTCCCCCAAAGAGGGCAAAAACATTCAGTACTTC. Translated, it gives CASSMSPKEGKNIQYF. V gene TRBV19 combines with J gene TRBJ2-4, with D perhaps matching TRBD2 (5 bases). This CDR3 spans 16 amino acids. CDR1 LNHDA and CDR2 SQIVND come from the germline V gene (reference sequence). Trimming shortened V by 3 bases and J by 3 bases, and 15 bases separated the two germline ends.

This chain links TRBV2 with TRBJ2-1; possibly TRBD2 for D (5 bases). V lost 8 bases and J lost 7, with 9 bases in between. The CDR3 is made up of 11 amino acids. CDR1 and CDR2 from the germline V gene are SNHLY and FYNNEI. The CDR3 loop is CASRRGNEQFF. CDR3 nucleotides: TGTGCCAGCCGCCGGGGAAATGAGCAGTTCTTC.

The gene calls are TRBV24-1 and TRBJ2-3, with 14 bases aligning to TRBD2. V lost 7 bases, J lost 6 bases, and 5 bases stayed unmatched. The CDR3 covers 15 residues. The V gene's germline CDR1 is KGHDR and CDR2 SFDVKD. The CDR3 loop reads CATRGTSGRSDTQYF. The DNA for the CDR3 is TGTGCCACCAGGGGGACTAGCGGGAGATCGGATACGCAGTATTTT.

The gene calls are TRBV12-5 and TRBJ2-7, with D unresolved. The CDR3 has 13 residues. The germline CDR1 and CDR2 sequences are LGHNT and FRNRAP. Trimming pared 9 bases from V and 6 bases from J, leaving 18 bases between. CDR3 sequence (DNA): TGTGCTAGCCAAAGCCCGATTGGTCTCGAGCAGTACTTC. Translating it yields CASQSPIGLEQYF.

This chain joins TRBV2 and TRBJ2-7; D perhaps matches TRBD1 (6 bases). Trimming took 6 bases from V and 2 from J, leaving 11 bases between them. The CDR3 contains 13 residues. Germline V lookup: CDR1 SNHLY, CDR2 FYNNEI. The CDR3 DNA follows: TGTGCCAGCAGGGGGACACCTCCCTACGAGCAGTACTTC. It yields the protein CASRGTPPYEQYF.

The gene calls are TRBV28 and TRBJ2-2; either TRBD1 or TRBD2 may supply D (5 bases each). The CDR3 consists of 14 residues. Germline V gene sequence: CDR1 MDHEN, CDR2 SYDVKM. V was clipped by 6 bases and J by 7 bases, with 15 bases between them. The CDR3 reads CASRGDGRGGELFF. For the CDR3, the DNA is TGTGCCAGCAGGGGGGACGGTAGGGGCGGGGAGCTGTTTTTT.

This chain joins TRBV28 and TRBJ2-2; TRBD1 agrees at 8 bases. The CDR3 has 17 amino acids. The ends lost 4 bases at V and 0 bases at J; junction bases unmatched: 7. Germline CDR1 reads MDHEN; CDR2 reads SYDVKM. The CDR3: CASSSYRGNANTGELFF. The CDR3 DNA is TGTGCCAGCAGTTCCTACAGGGGGAACGCGAACACCGGGGAGCTGTTTTTT.

The chain carries TRBV20-1 and TRBJ1-4; D is uncertain. The CDR3 runs to 10 residues. Germline CDR1 reads DFQATT; CDR2 reads SNEGSKA (reference sequence). The V end lost 2 bases, the J end lost 5 bases, and 0 bases lay between the germline ends. The CDR3 region is CSARNEKLFF. The CDR3 DNA reads TGCAGTGCTAGAAATGAAAAACTGTTTTTT.

V usage is TRBV28 and J usage is TRBJ1-2; D unclear. Germline lookup yields CDR1 MDHEN and CDR2 SYDVKM. The length of the CDR3 is 12 residues. Trimming shortened V by 3 bases and J by 5 bases, and 7 bases separated the two germline ends. CDR3 protein: CASSFAGYGYTF. The CDR3 DNA reads as TGTGCCAGCAGTTTTGCCGGGTATGGCTACACCTTC.

The rearrangement joins TRBV28 to TRBJ1-6; D perhaps matches TRBD1 (5 bases). The CDR3 length is 14 residues. The V gene's germline CDR1 is MDHEN and CDR2 SYDVKM. The V and J ends lost 6 bases and 2 bases respectively, with 8 bases between them. In DNA, the CDR3 is TGTGCCAGCAGCCAGGGCCCCTATAATTCACCCCTCCACTTT. Protein sequence: CASSQGPYNSPLHF.

The V call is TRBV15, the J call TRBJ2-7; no definite D call. V was shortened by 0 bases and J by 3 bases, with 6 bases between the two germline ends. From germline, CDR1 is LNHNV and CDR2 YYDKDF (reference sequence). This CDR3 spans 13 amino acids. CDR3 DNA sequence: TGTGCCACCAGCAGAGATGCCTACTACGAGCAGTACTTC. It codes for CATSRDAYYEQYF.

The chain's CDR3 is CASSKRTGIAGELFF. DNA for the CDR3: TGTGCCAGTAGTAAGCGGACAGGGATAGCCGGGGAGCTGTTTTTT. V gene TRBV19 combines with J gene TRBJ2-2; 8 bases line up with TRBD1. V lost 4 bases to trimming and J lost 6 bases; unmatched junction nucleotides: 7. Germline values: CDR1 LNHDA, CDR2 SQIVND (reference sequence). The CDR3 runs to 15 residues.

The chain combines TRBV7-3 with TRBJ2-7, with D possibly TRBD1 on 6 matching bases. The CDR3 spans 15 residues. Per the germline V gene, CDR1 is SGHTA and CDR2 is FQGTGA. Trimming cost V 0 bases and J 6 bases, with 15 bases left between them. The CDR3 DNA reads TGTGCCAGCAGCTTAACGACGAACCAGGGGCGCGAGCAGTACTTC. Protein: CASSLTTNQGREQYF.

In DNA form, the CDR3 reads TGTGCCAGCAGTGCAAACTTCCAGGAGACCCAGTACTTC. Its protein product is CASSANFQETQYF. The V call is TRBV6-4, the J call TRBJ2-5; D unclear. CDR1 MRHNA and CDR2 SNTAGT come from the germline V gene. The V and J ends lost 4 bases and 5 bases respectively, with 11 bases between them. The CDR3 has 13 residues.

The J gene is TRBJ1-2, the V gene TRBV5-1; 8 bases map to TRBD1. CDR3 size: 16 residues. Germline V CDR1 and CDR2: SGHRS, YFSETQ. The junction had 4 bases not matched to a gene; V was cut back by 0 bases and J by 0 bases. This CDR3 reads CASSLGGTGPNYGYTF. In DNA form, the CDR3 reads TGCGCCAGCAGCTTGGGGGGGACAGGCCCTAACTATGGCTACACCTTC.

V usage is TRBV28 and J usage is TRBJ1-6, with 7 bases identical to TRBD1. J lost 9 bases, V lost 4 bases, and 6 bases had no gene match. The CDR3 is 14 amino acids. The germline gives CDR1 MDHEN, CDR2 SYDVKM. This CDR3 reads CASSWARQGSPLHF. The CDR3 DNA follows: TGTGCCAGCAGTTGGGCCCGACAGGGTTCACCCCTCCACTTT.

In DNA form, the CDR3 reads TGCGCCAGCAGCCAACAGGCCAGGGGTGAAAAACTGTTTTTT. Translating gives CASSQQARGEKLFF. This chain connects TRBV4-1 to TRBJ1-4; D may be TRBD1 (6 bases). Trimming took 2 bases from V and 7 from J, leaving 11 bases between them. CDR3 length: 14 amino acids. Germline V gene sequence: CDR1 MGHRA, CDR2 YSYEKL.

This chain's CDR3 is CASSYPTGKEAGELFF. The CDR3, as DNA: TGTGCCAGCAGTTACCCCACAGGGAAGGAGGCCGGGGAGCTGTTTTTT. V and J are TRBV6-2 or TRBV6-3 and TRBJ2-2; D possibly corresponds to TRBD1 (6 bases). V lost 2 bases and J 6 bases, leaving 16 bases between the germline ends. CDR3 length equals 16 residues. Germline lookup yields CDR1 MNHEY and CDR2 SVGEGT.

The chain uses TRBV13 and TRBJ1-1; D not resolved. Trimming left V 1 base short and J 8 bases short, with 20 bases between. This CDR3 region has 16 residues. CDR1 PRHDT and CDR2 FYEKMQ come from the germline V gene (reference sequence). The CDR3 loop reads CASSLVGGNPLNEAFF. The CDR3 DNA reads as TGTGCCAGCAGCTTAGTCGGAGGGAACCCTTTGAACGAAGCTTTCTTT.

The V gene is TRBV10-3, the J gene TRBJ2-1, with a tentative D call TRBD2 (5 bases). This CDR3 is 15 amino acids long. Deletions cut 1 base from V and 9 bases from J, with 16 bases between. Germline CDR1 reads ENHRY; CDR2 reads SYGVKD. Here the CDR3 reads CAISEYGQAGGEQFF. CDR3 in DNA: TGTGCCATCAGTGAGTATGGTCAGGCGGGTGGTGAGCAGTTCTTC.

The V call is TRBV1, the J call TRBJ2-1; no DNA check was done on the table's D call, TRBD2. TRBV1 is tagged as a pseudogene. The CDR3 has 17 amino acids. CDR3 protein: CTSSLRTSGGPYNEQFF. The CDR3 bases are TGCACCAGCAGCCTTCGGACTAGCGGGGGACCATACAATGAGCAGTTCTTC.